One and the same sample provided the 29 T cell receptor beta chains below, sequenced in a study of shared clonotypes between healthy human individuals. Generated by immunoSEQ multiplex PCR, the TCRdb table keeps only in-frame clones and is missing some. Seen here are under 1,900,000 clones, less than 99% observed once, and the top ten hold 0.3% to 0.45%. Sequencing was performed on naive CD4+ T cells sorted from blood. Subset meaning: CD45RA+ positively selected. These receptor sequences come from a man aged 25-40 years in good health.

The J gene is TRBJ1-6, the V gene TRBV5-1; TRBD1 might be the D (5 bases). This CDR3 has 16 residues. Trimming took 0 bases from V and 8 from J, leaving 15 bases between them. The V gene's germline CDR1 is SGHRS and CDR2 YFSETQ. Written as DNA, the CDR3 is TGCGCCAGCAGCTTGGGCGCAGGGATCGTGGATTCACCCCTCCACTTT. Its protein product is CASSLGAGIVDSPLHF.

The CDR3 region is CASSPGWTSNQPQHF. The DNA of the CDR3 is TGTGCCAGCAGCCCCGGATGGACTAGCAATCAGCCCCAGCATTTT. The V call is TRBV7-2, the J call TRBJ1-5; D gene unclear. The length of the CDR3 is 15 residues. Germline loops: CDR1 SGHTA, CDR2 FQGNSA. V was pared by 5 bases and J by 0 bases, with 11 bases between.

This chain's CDR3 is CASSSIPGQGAGDTQYF. CDR3 bases: TGCGCCAGCAGCTCAATTCCGGGACAGGGGGCTGGAGATACGCAGTATTTT. This chain connects TRBV5-1 to TRBJ2-3, with 12 bases matching TRBD1. J was trimmed by 5 bases and V by 3 bases; bases with no gene match: 10. The V gene's germline CDR1 is SGHRS and CDR2 YFSETQ. The CDR3 consists of 17 residues.

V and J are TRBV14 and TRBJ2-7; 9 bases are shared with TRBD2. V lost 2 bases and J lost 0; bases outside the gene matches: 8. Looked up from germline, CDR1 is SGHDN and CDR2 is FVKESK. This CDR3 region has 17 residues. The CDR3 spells CASSQYGTSRSSYEQYF. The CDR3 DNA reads TGTGCCAGCAGCCAATATGGGACTAGCCGAAGCTCCTACGAGCAGTACTTC.

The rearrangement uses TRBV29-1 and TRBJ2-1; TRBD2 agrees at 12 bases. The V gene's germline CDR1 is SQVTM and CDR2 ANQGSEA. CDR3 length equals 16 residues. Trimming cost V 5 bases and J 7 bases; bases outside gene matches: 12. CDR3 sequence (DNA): TGCAGCGTTTCTCCTAGCGGGAGGGCCTCTGGGAATGAGCAGTTCTTC. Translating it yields CSVSPSGRASGNEQFF.

The CDR3 coding sequence is TGTGCCAGCAGTGAAGGACTGTTTGGCTATGGCTACACCTTC. This sequence encodes CASSEGLFGYGYTF. This chain uses TRBV6-1 with TRBJ1-2; D unclear. The CDR3 has 14 residues. CDR1 MNHNS and CDR2 SASEGT come from the germline V gene. V was cut by 1 base and J by 4 bases, with 10 bases left in between.

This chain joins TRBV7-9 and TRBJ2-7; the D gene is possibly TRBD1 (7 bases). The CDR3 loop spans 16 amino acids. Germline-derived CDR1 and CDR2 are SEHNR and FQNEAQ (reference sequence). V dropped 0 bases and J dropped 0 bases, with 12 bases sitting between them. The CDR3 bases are TGTGCCAGCAGCTTAGCGCCCAGGGGGGCCTCCTACGAGCAGTACTTC. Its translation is CASSLAPRGASYEQYF.

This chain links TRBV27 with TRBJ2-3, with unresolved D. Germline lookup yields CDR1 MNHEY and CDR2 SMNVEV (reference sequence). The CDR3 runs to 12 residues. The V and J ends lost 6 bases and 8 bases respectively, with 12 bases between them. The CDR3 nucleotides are TGTGCCAGCAGGTCAGGTTATCGTACGCAGTATTTT. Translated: CASRSGYRTQYF.

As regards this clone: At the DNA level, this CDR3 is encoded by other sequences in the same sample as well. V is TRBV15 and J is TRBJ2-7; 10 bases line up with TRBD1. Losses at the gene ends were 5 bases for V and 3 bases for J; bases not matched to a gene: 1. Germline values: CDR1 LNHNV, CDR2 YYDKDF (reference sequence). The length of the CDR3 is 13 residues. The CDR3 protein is CATSRTGGYEQYF. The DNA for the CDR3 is TGTGCCACCAGCCGGACAGGGGGCTACGAGCAGTACTTC.

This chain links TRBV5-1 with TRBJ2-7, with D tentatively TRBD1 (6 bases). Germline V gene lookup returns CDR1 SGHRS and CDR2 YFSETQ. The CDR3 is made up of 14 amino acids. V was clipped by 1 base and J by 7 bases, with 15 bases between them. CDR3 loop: CASSLTLGGREQYF. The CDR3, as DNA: TGCGCCAGCAGCTTGACATTAGGGGGTAGGGAGCAGTACTTC. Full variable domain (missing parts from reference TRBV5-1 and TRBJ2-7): KAGVTQTPRYLIKTRGQQVTLSCSPISGHRSVSWYQQTPGQGLQFLFEYFSETQRNKGNFPGRFSGRQFSNSRSEMNVSTLELGDSALYLCASSLTLGGREQYFGPGTRLTVT.

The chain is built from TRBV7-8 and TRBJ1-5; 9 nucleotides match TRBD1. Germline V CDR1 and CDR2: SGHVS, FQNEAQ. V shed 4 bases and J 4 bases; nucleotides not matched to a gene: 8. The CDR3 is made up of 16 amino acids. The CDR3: CASSYTGGTGNQPQHF. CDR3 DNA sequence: TGTGCCAGCAGCTATACCGGAGGGACAGGGAATCAGCCCCAGCATTTT.

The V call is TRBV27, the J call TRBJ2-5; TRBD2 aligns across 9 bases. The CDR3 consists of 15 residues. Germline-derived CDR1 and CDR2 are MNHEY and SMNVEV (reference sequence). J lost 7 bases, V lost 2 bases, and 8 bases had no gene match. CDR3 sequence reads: CASSLRTSARGTQYF. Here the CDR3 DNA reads TGTGCCAGCAGTTTACGGACTAGCGCGAGGGGGACCCAGTACTTC.

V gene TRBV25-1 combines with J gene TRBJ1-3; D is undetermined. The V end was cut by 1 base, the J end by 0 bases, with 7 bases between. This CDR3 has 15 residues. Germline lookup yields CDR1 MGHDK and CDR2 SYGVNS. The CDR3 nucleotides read TGTGCCAGCAGTGAATGGGGAGGCTCTGGAAACACCATATATTTT. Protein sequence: CASSEWGGSGNTIYF.

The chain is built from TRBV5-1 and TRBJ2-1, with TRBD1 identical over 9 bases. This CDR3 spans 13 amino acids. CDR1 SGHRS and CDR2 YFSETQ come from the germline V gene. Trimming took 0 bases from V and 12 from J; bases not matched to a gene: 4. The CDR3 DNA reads TGCGCCAGCAGCTTGGCGGGACAGGGCCGGCAGTTCTTC. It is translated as CASSLAGQGRQFF.

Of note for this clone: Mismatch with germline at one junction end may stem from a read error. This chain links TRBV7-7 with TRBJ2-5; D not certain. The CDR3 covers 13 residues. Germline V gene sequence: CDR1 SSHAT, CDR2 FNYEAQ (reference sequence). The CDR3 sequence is CASSTLIWETQYF. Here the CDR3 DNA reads TGTGCTAGCAGCACGTTAATCTGGGAGACCCAGTACTTC.

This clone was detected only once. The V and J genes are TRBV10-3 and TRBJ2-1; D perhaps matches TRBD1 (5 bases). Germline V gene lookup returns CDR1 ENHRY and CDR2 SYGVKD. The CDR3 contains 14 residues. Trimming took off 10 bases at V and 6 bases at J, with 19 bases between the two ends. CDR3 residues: CATGRQLATNEQFF. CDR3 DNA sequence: TGTGCCACTGGAAGACAGTTAGCTACCAATGAGCAGTTCTTC.

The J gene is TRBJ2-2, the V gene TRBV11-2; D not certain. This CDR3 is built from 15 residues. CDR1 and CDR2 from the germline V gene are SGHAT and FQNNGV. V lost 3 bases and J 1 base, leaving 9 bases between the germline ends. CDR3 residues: CASSFRTGNTGELFF. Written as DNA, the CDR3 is TGTGCCAGCAGCTTCCGGACGGGGAACACCGGGGAGCTGTTTTTT.

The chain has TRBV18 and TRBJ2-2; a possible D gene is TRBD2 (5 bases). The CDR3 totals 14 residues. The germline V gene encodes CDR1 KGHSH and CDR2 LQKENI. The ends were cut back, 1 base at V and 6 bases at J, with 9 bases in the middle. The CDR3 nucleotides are TGTGCCAGCTCACCACAACGGAGGTCCGGGGAGCTGTTTTTT. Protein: CASSPQRRSGELFF.

CDR3 coding DNA: TGTGCCAGTGGAGTTCGCGAGCAGTTCTTC. It encodes CASGVREQFF. The rearrangement uses TRBV19 and TRBJ2-1; D remains ambiguous. V lost 8 bases and J 10 bases, leaving 9 bases between the germline ends. This CDR3 has 10 amino acids. Germline V gene lookup returns CDR1 LNHDA and CDR2 SQIVND (reference sequence).

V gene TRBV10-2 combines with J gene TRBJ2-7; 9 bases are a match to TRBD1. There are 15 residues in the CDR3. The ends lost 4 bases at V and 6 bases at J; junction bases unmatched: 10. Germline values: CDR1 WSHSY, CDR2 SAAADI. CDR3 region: CASSGLPGQGVEQYF. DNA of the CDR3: TGCGCCAGCAGTGGATTGCCGGGACAGGGAGTCGAGCAGTACTTC.

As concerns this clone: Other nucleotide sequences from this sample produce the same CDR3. The CDR3 DNA reads TGTGCCAGCAGTGAATCTGGGGAGACCCAGTACTTC. Residues: CASSESGETQYF. The chain links TRBV6-1 to TRBJ2-5; D is unresolved. The CDR3 length is 12 residues. Germline V gene lookup returns CDR1 MNHNS and CDR2 SASEGT. With 2 bases removed from V and 5 bases from J, the gap between germline ends came to 6 bases.

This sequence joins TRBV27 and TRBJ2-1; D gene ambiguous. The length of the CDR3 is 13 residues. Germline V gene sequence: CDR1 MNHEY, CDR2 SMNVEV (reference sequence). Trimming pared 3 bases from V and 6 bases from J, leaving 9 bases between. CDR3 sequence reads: CASSFQRVNEQFF. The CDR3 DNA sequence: TGTGCCAGCAGTTTTCAAAGGGTCAATGAGCAGTTCTTC.

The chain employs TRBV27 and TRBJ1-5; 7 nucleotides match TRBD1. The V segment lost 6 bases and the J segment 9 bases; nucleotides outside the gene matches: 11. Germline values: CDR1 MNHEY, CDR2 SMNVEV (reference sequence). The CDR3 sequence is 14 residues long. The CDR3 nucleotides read TGTGCCAGCAGCCCCAGGGGGGCCGGGGGGCCCCAGCATTTT. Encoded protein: CASSPRGAGGPQHF.

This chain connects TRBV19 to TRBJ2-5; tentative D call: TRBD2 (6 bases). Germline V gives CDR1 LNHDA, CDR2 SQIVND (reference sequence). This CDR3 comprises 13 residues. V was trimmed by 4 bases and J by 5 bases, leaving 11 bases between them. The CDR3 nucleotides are TGTGCCAGTAGTACTAGCGCTCAGGAGACCCAGTACTTC. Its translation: CASSTSAQETQYF.

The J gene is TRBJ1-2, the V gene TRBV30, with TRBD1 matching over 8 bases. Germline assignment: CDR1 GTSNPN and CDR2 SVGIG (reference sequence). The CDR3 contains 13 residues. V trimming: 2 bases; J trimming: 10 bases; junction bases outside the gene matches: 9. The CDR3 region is CAWSPSHRGDYTF. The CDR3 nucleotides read TGTGCCTGGAGTCCAAGCCACAGGGGGGACTACACCTTC. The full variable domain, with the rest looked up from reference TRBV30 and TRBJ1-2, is SQTIHQWPATLVQPVGSPLSLECTVEGTSNPNLYWYRQAAGRGLQLLFYSVGIGQISSEVPQNLSASRPQDRQFILSSKKLLLSDSGFYLCAWSPSHRGDYTFGSGTRLTVV.

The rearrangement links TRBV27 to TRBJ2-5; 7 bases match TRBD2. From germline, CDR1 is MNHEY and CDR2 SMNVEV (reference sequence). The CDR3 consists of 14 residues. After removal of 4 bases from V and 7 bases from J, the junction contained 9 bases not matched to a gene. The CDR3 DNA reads TGTGCCAGCAGTTGGGACTTATCGGGGGGGACCCAGTACTTC. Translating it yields CASSWDLSGGTQYF.

This CDR3 is CASSLPPLVPLAGFDQPQHF. The CDR3 DNA follows: TGTGCCAGCAGTTTACCTCCTCTCGTTCCGCTGGCAGGTTTCGATCAGCCCCAGCATTTT. The chain joins TRBV28 to TRBJ1-5; D not resolved. V was trimmed by 2 bases and J by 5 bases, leaving 28 bases between them. The germline V gene encodes CDR1 MDHEN and CDR2 SYDVKM. The CDR3 has 20 amino acids.

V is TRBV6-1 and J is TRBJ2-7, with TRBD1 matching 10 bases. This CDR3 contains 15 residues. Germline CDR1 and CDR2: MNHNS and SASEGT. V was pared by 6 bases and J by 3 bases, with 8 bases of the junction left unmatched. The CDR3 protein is CASRPPGQGYYEQYF. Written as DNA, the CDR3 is TGTGCCAGCAGACCTCCGGGACAGGGGTACTACGAGCAGTACTTC.

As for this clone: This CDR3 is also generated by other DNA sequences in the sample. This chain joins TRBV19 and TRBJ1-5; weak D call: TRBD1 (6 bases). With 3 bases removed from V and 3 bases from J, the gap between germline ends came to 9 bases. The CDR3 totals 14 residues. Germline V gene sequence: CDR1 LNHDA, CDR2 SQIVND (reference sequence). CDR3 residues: CASSMTGVNQPQHF. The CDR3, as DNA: TGTGCCAGTAGTATGACAGGAGTCAATCAGCCCCAGCATTTT.